This TCR beta chain comes out of a study of T cell changes during pregnancy in multiple sclerosis. Data came from immunoSEQ multiplex PCR; TCRdb stores just in-frame clones and leaves some out. The table shows more than 85,000 clones, with 90% to 95% occurring only once. V was cut by 3 bases and J by 8 bases, with 14 bases left in between. Germline lookup yields CDR1 SGHRS and CDR2 YFSETQ. The CDR3 runs 14 residues. Sequenced material: peripheral blood, taken before pregnancy. This sequence was found in a female donor with multiple sclerosis, enrolled in a pregnancy study. The rearrangement links TRBV5-1 to TRBJ2-2, with D possibly TRBD2 on 6 matching bases. The CDR3 nucleotides are TGCGCCAGCAGCTCAGATAGCGGTGAGGGGGAGCTGTTTTTT. It codes for CASSSDSGEGELFF.